These 19 T cell receptor beta chains share one sample of origin, sequenced in a study of shared clonotypes between healthy human individuals. Sequencing used immunoSEQ multiplex PCR; TCRdb keeps in-frame clones, though not all of them. This sample has under 1 million clones, with roughly 96% found just once. Naive-designated CD8 cells lacked CD45RO, were positively enriched for CCR7, and omitted terminally differentiated effector memory CD45RA+ cells. Sequenced input: naive CD8+ T cells sorted from blood. The receptor source for this set is a man aged 25-45 years in good health.

This chain uses TRBV7-6 with TRBJ1-1, with D perhaps matching TRBD1 (5 bases). CDR1 and CDR2 from the germline V gene are SGHVS and FNYEAQ. The CDR3 extends over 15 amino acids. Trimming removed 2 bases from V and 7 bases from J, with 17 bases in between. The CDR3 DNA sequence: TGTGCCAGCAGCTTAAACGAAGGGGTCTTACTTGAAGCTTTCTTT. Encoded protein: CASSLNEGVLLEAFF.

The V gene is TRBV5-1, the J gene TRBJ2-4; D is possibly TRBD2 (6 bases). Germline assignment: CDR1 SGHRS and CDR2 YFSETQ. This CDR3 has 16 amino acids. V was clipped by 1 base and J by 0 bases, with 11 bases between them. CDR3 nucleotides: TGCGCCAGCAGCTTGCCCAGGGACTCAGCCAAAAACATTCAGTACTTC. Translation gives CASSLPRDSAKNIQYF.

CDR3 in DNA: TGCGCCAGCAGCACACGCGGCTTGGGAGAGCAGTACTTC. Translating it yields CASSTRGLGEQYF. The chain recombines TRBV4-1 with TRBJ2-7; D call uncertain. Trimming removed 5 bases from V and 7 bases from J, with 15 bases in between. CDR1 is MGHRA and CDR2 is YSYEKL in the germline V gene. This CDR3 comprises 13 residues.

The chain carries TRBV7-8 and TRBJ2-7, with 7 bases identical to TRBD1. The CDR3 is 14 residues long. J lost 2 bases, V lost 5 bases, and 6 bases had no gene match. The germline CDR1 and CDR2 sequences are SGHVS and FQNEAQ. The CDR3 loop reads CASSGTGTAYEQYF. The CDR3 DNA reads TGTGCCAGCAGCGGAACCGGGACAGCCTACGAGCAGTACTTC.

V is TRBV10-2 and J is TRBJ2-1; possibly TRBD2 for D (5 bases). In germline, CDR1 is WSHSY, CDR2 SAAADI. The V end was cut by 5 bases, the J end by 0 bases, with 11 bases between. The CDR3 sequence is 15 residues long. The CDR3 nucleotides read TGCGCCAGCAGTCCCGACTACTTCTCCTACAATGAGCAGTTCTTC. Translating gives CASSPDYFSYNEQFF.

The genes are TRBV27 and TRBJ1-5; D gene uncertain. Trimming took 6 bases from V and 0 from J, leaving 12 bases between them. Per the germline V gene, CDR1 is MNHEY and CDR2 is SMNVEV (reference sequence). The CDR3 length is 15 residues. Written as DNA, the CDR3 is TGTGCCAGCAGAGAACAACTCTTTAGCAATCAGCCCCAGCATTTT. The encoded protein is CASREQLFSNQPQHF.

This clone occurred once. This chain joins TRBV7-9 and TRBJ1-4, with unresolved D. CDR3 length: 16 residues. V lost 11 bases to trimming and J lost 6 bases, with 25 bases between them. Per germline, CDR1 SEHNR and CDR2 FQNEAQ (reference sequence). CDR3 residues: CACDSEYAPEDEKLFF. CDR3 DNA sequence: TGTGCCTGCGACTCAGAATACGCTCCGGAGGATGAAAAACTGTTTTTT.

The chain has TRBV27 and TRBJ2-3; 10 bases are shared with TRBD2. CDR1 is MNHEY, CDR2 SMNVEV, per germline (reference sequence). With 3 bases clipped from V and 6 bases from J, the junction kept 6 bases outside the gene matches. CDR3 length: 15 amino acids. CDR3 residues: CASSLPAGGEDTQYF. The CDR3 nucleotides are TGTGCCAGCAGTTTGCCAGCGGGAGGGGAGGATACGCAGTATTTT.

This chain uses TRBV7-2 with TRBJ2-5; D ambiguous. The germline gives CDR1 SGHTA, CDR2 FQGNSA. V was trimmed by 1 base and J by 2 bases, leaving 5 bases between them. The CDR3 has 13 amino acids. The CDR3 here is CASSLVGQETQYF. The CDR3 bases are TGTGCCAGCAGCTTAGTCGGGCAAGAGACCCAGTACTTC.

This chain links TRBV5-1 with TRBJ2-7, with D possibly matching TRBD1 (5 bases). CDR1 is SGHRS, CDR2 YFSETQ, per germline. The V gene lost 0 bases and the J gene lost 0 bases, with 10 bases spanning the gap. CDR3 length: 15 amino acids. CDR3 sequence: CASSLGWGASYEQYF. The DNA of the CDR3 is TGCGCCAGCAGCTTGGGCTGGGGCGCCTCCTACGAGCAGTACTTC.

This chain links TRBV11-3 with TRBJ2-7; weak D call: TRBD2 (6 bases). This CDR3 has 15 residues. Looked up from germline, CDR1 is SGHNT and CDR2 is YENEEA. The V gene lost 2 bases and the J gene lost 1 base, with 12 bases spanning the gap. CDR3 loop: CASSLWSGASYEQYF. CDR3 nucleotides: TGTGCCAGCAGCTTATGGTCGGGAGCATCCTACGAGCAGTACTTC. Supplemented by reference TRBV11-3 and TRBJ2-7, the full variable domain reads EAGVVQSPRYKIIEKKQPVAFWCNPISGHNTLYWYLQNLGQGPELLIRYENEEAVDDSQLPKDRFSAERLKGVDSTLKIQPAELGDSAVYLCASSLWSGASYEQYFGPGTRLTVT.

The genes are TRBV9 and TRBJ2-7; D may correspond to TRBD1 or TRBD2 (5 bases each). The CDR3 is made up of 13 amino acids. V lost 2 bases to trimming and J lost 7 bases, with 13 bases between them. Looked up from germline, CDR1 is SGDLS and CDR2 is YYNGEE. This chain's CDR3 is CASSVGGATEQYF. The CDR3 DNA follows: TGTGCCAGCAGCGTTGGGGGAGCGACAGAGCAGTACTTC. The complete variable domain, with remaining parts taken from reference TRBV9 and TRBJ2-7, reads DSGVTQTPKHLITATGQRVTLRCSPRSGDLSVYWYQQSLDQGLQFLIQYYNGEERAKGNILERFSAQQFPDLHSELNLSSLELGDSALYFCASSVGGATEQYFGPGTRLTVT.

The rearrangement joins TRBV5-1 to TRBJ2-2; D may be TRBD1 (6 bases). CDR1 SGHRS and CDR2 YFSETQ come from the germline V gene. V shed 3 bases and J shed 5 bases, with 11 bases lying between them. The CDR3 length is 14 residues. The CDR3 sequence is CASSSGDGTGELFF. The CDR3 DNA reads as TGCGCCAGCAGCTCAGGGGACGGTACCGGGGAGCTGTTTTTT.

The V call is TRBV7-9, the J call TRBJ2-5, with D perhaps TRBD1 or TRBD2 (6 bases each). In germline, CDR1 is SEHNR, CDR2 FQNEAQ (reference sequence). The CDR3 has 14 residues. V lost 5 bases to trimming and J lost 5 bases, with 15 bases between them. This CDR3 reads CASSPSGARETQYF. CDR3 nucleotides: TGTGCCAGCAGCCCTTCGGGGGCCCGGGAGACCCAGTACTTC.

This sequence joins TRBV11-2 and TRBJ1-2, with 7 bases identical to TRBD1. Germline V CDR1 and CDR2: SGHAT, FQNNGV. CDR3 length: 14 residues. The trim removed 6 bases at V and 2 bases at J, leaving 6 bases unmatched. CDR3 loop: CASRPTGANYGYTF. CDR3 DNA: TGTGCCAGCAGGCCTACAGGGGCGAACTATGGCTACACCTTC.

A single count supports this clone. The CDR3 here is CASSPVPSGNQPQHF. CDR3 bases: TGCGCCAGCAGCCCCGTCCCCTCGGGGAATCAGCCCCAGCATTTT. The chain links TRBV4-1 to TRBJ1-5; D remains ambiguous. V lost 4 bases, J lost 4 bases, and 14 bases lay in between. Germline V gene lookup returns CDR1 MGHRA and CDR2 YSYEKL. This CDR3 comprises 15 residues.

CDR3 DNA sequence: TGCGCCAGCAGCGCACTTGGGTTCGGCCCCGCTGAATACGAGCAGTACTTC. Its translation: CASSALGFGPAEYEQYF. The V call is TRBV5-1, the J call TRBJ2-7; D unclear. Germline CDR1 SGHRS, CDR2 YFSETQ. Trimming stripped 4 bases from V and 4 bases from J, with 24 bases between. CDR3 length: 17 residues.

The rearrangement uses TRBV27 and TRBJ2-7; TRBD2 matches 8 bases. CDR3 size: 14 residues. Germline V gene data show CDR1 as MNHEY and CDR2 as SMNVEV (reference sequence). Losses at the gene ends were 6 bases for V and 3 bases for J; bases not matched to a gene: 7. The CDR3 nucleotides are TGTGCCAGCAGCCGTGGACTAGCCGTCTACGAGCAGTACTTC. Translation gives CASSRGLAVYEQYF.

This clone was observed a single time. V usage is TRBV6-5 and J usage is TRBJ1-1; no definite D call. This CDR3 has 14 residues. The germline CDR1 and CDR2 sequences are MNHEY and SVGAGI. V shed 4 bases and J shed 0 bases, with 9 bases lying between them. The CDR3, as DNA: TGTGCCAGCAGTTTTGGCAGCCTGAACACTGAAGCTTTCTTT. This gives the protein CASSFGSLNTEAFF.